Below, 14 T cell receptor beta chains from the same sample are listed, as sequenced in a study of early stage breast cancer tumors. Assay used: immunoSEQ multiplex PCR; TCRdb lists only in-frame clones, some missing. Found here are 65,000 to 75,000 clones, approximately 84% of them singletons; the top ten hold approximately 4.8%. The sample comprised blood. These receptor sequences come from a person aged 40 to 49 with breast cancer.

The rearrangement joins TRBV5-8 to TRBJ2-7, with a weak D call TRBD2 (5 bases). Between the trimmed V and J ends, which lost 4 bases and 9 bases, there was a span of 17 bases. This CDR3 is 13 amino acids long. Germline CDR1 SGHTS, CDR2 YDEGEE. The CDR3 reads CASSPRGLDGQYF. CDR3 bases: TGTGCCAGCAGCCCCCGGGGATTAGATGGGCAGTACTTC. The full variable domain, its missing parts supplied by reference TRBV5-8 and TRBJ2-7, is EAGVTQSPTHLIKTRGQQATLRCSPISGHTSVYWYQQALGLGLQFLLWYDEGEERNRGNFPPRFSGRQFPNYSSELNVNALELEDSALYLCASSPRGLDGQYFGPGTRLTVT.

CDR3 sequence (DNA): TGTGCCAGCAGACGTGATCAGCCCCAGCATTTT. It yields the protein CASRRDQPQHF. The chain joins TRBV6-1 to TRBJ1-5, with no clear D. Trimming cost V 6 bases and J 5 bases, with 5 bases left between them. Per the germline V gene, CDR1 is MNHNS and CDR2 is SASEGT. There are 11 residues in the CDR3.

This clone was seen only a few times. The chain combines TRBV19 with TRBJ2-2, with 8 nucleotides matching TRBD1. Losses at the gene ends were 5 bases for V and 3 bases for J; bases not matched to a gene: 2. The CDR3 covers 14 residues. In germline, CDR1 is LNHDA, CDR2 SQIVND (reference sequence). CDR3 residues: CASSRGQDTGELFF. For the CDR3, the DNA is TGTGCCAGTAGTCGGGGACAGGACACCGGGGAGCTGTTTTTT.

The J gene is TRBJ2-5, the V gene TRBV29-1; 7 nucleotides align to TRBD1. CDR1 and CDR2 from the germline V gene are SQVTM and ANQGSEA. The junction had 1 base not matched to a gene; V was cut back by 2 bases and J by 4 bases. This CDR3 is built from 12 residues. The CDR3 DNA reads TGCAGCGTTGAAAAGGGGGCAGAGACCCAGTACTTC. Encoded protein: CSVEKGAETQYF.

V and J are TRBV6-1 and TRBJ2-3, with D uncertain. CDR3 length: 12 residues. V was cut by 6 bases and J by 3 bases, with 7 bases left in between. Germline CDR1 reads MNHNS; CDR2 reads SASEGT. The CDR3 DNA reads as TGTGCCAGCAGATTAGATACAGATACGCAGTATTTT. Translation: CASRLDTDTQYF.

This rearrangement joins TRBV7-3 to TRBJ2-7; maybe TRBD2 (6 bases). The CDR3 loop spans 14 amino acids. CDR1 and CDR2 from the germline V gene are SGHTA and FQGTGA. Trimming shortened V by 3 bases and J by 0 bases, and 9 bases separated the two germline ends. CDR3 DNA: TGTGCCAGCAGCTTGACGGGAGACTCCTACGAGCAGTACTTC. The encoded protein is CASSLTGDSYEQYF.

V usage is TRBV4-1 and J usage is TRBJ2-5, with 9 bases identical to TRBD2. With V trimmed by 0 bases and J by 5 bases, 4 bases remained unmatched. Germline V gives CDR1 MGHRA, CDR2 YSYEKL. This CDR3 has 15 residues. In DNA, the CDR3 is TGCGCCAGCAGCCAAGATTTCCTAGCGGGGGAGACCCAGTACTTC. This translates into CASSQDFLAGETQYF.

DNA for the CDR3: TGTGCCATCAGGACCTCGGCGATGGGAGGAAACACCATATATTTT. This translates into CAIRTSAMGGNTIYF. This chain connects TRBV10-3 to TRBJ1-3; D remains unclear. The CDR3 runs to 15 residues. V lost 6 bases and J lost 4, with 16 bases in between. Germline V lookup: CDR1 ENHRY, CDR2 SYGVKD.

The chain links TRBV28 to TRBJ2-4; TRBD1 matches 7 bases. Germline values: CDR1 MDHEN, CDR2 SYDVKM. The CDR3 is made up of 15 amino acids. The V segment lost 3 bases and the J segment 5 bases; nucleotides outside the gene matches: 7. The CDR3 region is CASSFNRGGQNIQYF. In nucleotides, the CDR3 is TGTGCCAGCAGTTTTAACAGGGGCGGGCAAAACATTCAGTACTTC.

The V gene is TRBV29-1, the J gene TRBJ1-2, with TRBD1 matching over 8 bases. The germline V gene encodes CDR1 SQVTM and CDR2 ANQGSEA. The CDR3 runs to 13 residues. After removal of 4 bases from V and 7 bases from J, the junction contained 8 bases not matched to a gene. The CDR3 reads CSVARGQGGGYTF. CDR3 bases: TGCAGCGTTGCTCGTGGACAGGGAGGTGGCTACACCTTC.

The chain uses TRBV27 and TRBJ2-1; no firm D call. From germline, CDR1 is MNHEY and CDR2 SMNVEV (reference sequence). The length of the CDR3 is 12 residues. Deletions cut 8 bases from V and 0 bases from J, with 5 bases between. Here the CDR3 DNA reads TGTGCCAGCTACAGCTCCTACAATGAGCAGTTCTTC. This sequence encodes CASYSSYNEQFF.

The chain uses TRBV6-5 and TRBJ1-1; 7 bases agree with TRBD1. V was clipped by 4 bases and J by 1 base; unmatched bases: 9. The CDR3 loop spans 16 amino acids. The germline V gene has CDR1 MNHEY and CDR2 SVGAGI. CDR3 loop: CASSSIGQDGNTEAFF. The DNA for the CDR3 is TGTGCCAGCAGTTCTATTGGACAGGATGGGAACACTGAAGCTTTCTTT.

The CDR3 region is CASSQERAGGLVNEQYF. The DNA of the CDR3 is TGCGCCAGCAGCCAAGAAAGGGCAGGGGGTTTAGTCAACGAGCAGTACTTC. This chain links TRBV4-1 with TRBJ2-7; 7 bases map to TRBD1. V shed 0 bases and J 5 bases; nucleotides not matched to a gene: 13. CDR3 length: 17 amino acids. CDR1 is MGHRA and CDR2 is YSYEKL in the germline V gene.

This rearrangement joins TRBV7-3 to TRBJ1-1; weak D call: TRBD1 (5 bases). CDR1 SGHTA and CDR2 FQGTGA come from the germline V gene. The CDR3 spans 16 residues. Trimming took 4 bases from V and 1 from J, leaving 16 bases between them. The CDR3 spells CASSSAQGTGNTEAFF. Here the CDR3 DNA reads TGTGCCAGCAGCTCGGCGCAAGGAACAGGGAACACTGAAGCTTTCTTT.